This TCR beta chain stems from a study of vaccination and CD4 T cells after COVID-19. Overall study context: Six males and four females, two Hispanic, made up the convalescents.

As to this clonotype: Its antigen is unknown.

As to treatment: approximately 9-day PBMC culture with coronavirus spike peptide pools or control peptides (ViraFEST assay). Per germline, CDR1 SGHRS and CDR2 YFSETQ. V gave up 0 bases and J gave up 3 bases, with 21 bases separating them. The CDR3 extends over 18 amino acids. Cultured CD4+ T cells had their DNA profiled by the Oncomine TCR Beta short-read assay. TCRdb analysed the PCR reads with MiXCR anew, one entry per CDR3 protein. The sample lists 14,000 to 15,000 distinct CDR3 sequences; almost 50% were seen once. The specimen was cultured CD4+ T cells from blood, collected after SARS-CoV-2 vaccination. The receptor was isolated from a human donor with COVID-19. This chain connects TRBV5-1 to TRBJ1-1, with D perhaps TRBD1 (6 bases). CDR3 sequence (DNA): TGCGCCAGCAGCTTGGCCCAGCAGGGGCCCCCATTGGACACTGAAGCTTTCTTT. Protein sequence: CASSLAQQGPPLDTEAFF.